Below are 26 T cell receptor beta chains sequenced from a single sample in a study of siplizumab effects on memory and regulatory T cells. This table comes from immunoSEQ multiplex PCR, and its TCRdb copy is limited to in-frame clones, with some not included. This sample has 90,000 to 150,000 clones, with about 93% found just once. Sequences were obtained from non-Treg CD4+ T cells sorted from blood. All receptors come from a human donor in good health.

This rearrangement joins TRBV2 to TRBJ1-1; D ambiguous. Trimming took off 4 bases at V and 7 bases at J, with 10 bases between the two ends. Germline lookup yields CDR1 SNHLY and CDR2 FYNNEI. The CDR3 runs 12 residues. The DNA for the CDR3 is TGTGCCAGCAGTGCTACGCGCCGTGAAGCTTTCTTT. It codes for CASSATRREAFF. The full variable domain, in which reference TRBV2 and TRBJ1-1 provide the parts outside the CDR3, is EPEVTQTPSHQVTQMGQEVILRCVPISNHLYFYWYRQILGQKVEFLVSFYNNEISEKSEIFDDQFSVERPDGSNFTLKIRSTKLEDSAMYFCASSATRREAFFGQGTRLTVV.

The gene calls are TRBV5-1 and TRBJ1-1; 7 bases fit TRBD1. The CDR3 is 14 amino acids. In germline, CDR1 is SGHRS, CDR2 YFSETQ. V was pared by 3 bases and J by 1 base, with 3 bases of the junction left unmatched. The CDR3 coding sequence is TGCGCCAGCAGCTCCCAGGGGGGGAACACTGAAGCTTTCTTT. It yields the protein CASSSQGGNTEAFF.

This clone has only one observation. The chain is built from TRBV2 and TRBJ2-2; D might be TRBD1 (8 bases). The germline V and J ends were trimmed by 10 bases and 4 bases, with 19 bases remaining between them. Germline V gene sequence: CDR1 SNHLY, CDR2 FYNNEI. This CDR3 is 15 amino acids long. CDR3 region: CATGGQVLPTGELFF. The CDR3 nucleotides are TGTGCCACGGGGGGACAGGTCCTCCCCACCGGGGAGCTGTTTTTT.

The chain carries TRBV2 and TRBJ2-5, with 12 positions matching TRBD2. CDR3 length: 19 amino acids. The ends lost 6 bases at V and 9 bases at J; junction bases unmatched: 23. Germline lookup yields CDR1 SNHLY and CDR2 FYNNEI. The CDR3 nucleotides read TGTGCCAGCAGAAGGAGGACTAGCGGGGTCACCGGGCAACAATCGGCCCAGTACTTC. It yields the protein CASRRRTSGVTGQQSAQYF. Complete variable domain (other parts from reference TRBV2 and TRBJ2-5): EPEVTQTPSHQVTQMGQEVILRCVPISNHLYFYWYRQILGQKVEFLVSFYNNEISEKSEIFDDQFSVERPDGSNFTLKIRSTKLEDSAMYFCASRRRTSGVTGQQSAQYFGPGTRLLVL.

The rearrangement links TRBV7-2 to TRBJ1-5, with D maybe TRBD1 (5 bases). The germline gives CDR1 SGHTA, CDR2 FQGNSA. This CDR3 has 15 amino acids. Trimming shortened V by 5 bases and J by 1 base, and 12 bases separated the two germline ends. This CDR3 reads CASSPGGSSNQPQHF. For the CDR3, the DNA is TGTGCCAGCAGCCCCGGGGGGTCGAGCAATCAGCCCCAGCATTTT. The full variable domain, completed using reference TRBV7-2 and TRBJ1-5, is GAGVSQSPSNKVTEKGKDVELRCDPISGHTALYWYRQSLGQGLEFLIYFQGNSAPDKSGLPSDRFSAERTGGSVSTLTIQRTQQEDSAVYLCASSPGGSSNQPQHFGDGTRLSIL.

V usage is TRBV11-2 and J usage is TRBJ1-5; D unclear. Germline CDR1 SGHAT, CDR2 FQNNGV. V lost 5 bases to trimming and J lost 4 bases, with 9 bases between them. The CDR3 is 13 residues long. The CDR3 DNA follows: TGTGCCAGCAGCCTGACAAATAATCAGCCCCAGCATTTT. Its protein is CASSLTNNQPQHF. The full variable domain, completed using reference TRBV11-2 and TRBJ1-5, is EAGVAQSPRYKIIEKRQSVAFWCNPISGHATLYWYQQILGQGPKLLIQFQNNGVVDDSQLPKDRFSAERLKGVDSTLKIQPAKLEDSAVYLCASSLTNNQPQHFGDGTRLSIL.

The CDR3 DNA reads TGTGCCAGCAGCGCCTTCGGGACAGCCCCTGGGGGCTACACCTTC. It translates to CASSAFGTAPGGYTF. The chain recombines TRBV2 with TRBJ1-2, with TRBD1 identical over 7 bases. In germline, CDR1 is SNHLY, CDR2 FYNNEI. CDR3 length: 15 amino acids. The trim removed 6 bases at V and 8 bases at J, leaving 15 bases unmatched.

The chain combines TRBV6-1 with TRBJ2-1; perhaps TRBD2 as D (6 bases). The CDR3 has 14 residues. Trimming stripped 7 bases from V and 5 bases from J, with 15 bases between. Germline CDR1 and CDR2: MNHNS and SASEGT. The CDR3 loop is CASIYTGEHNEQFF. CDR3 sequence (DNA): TGTGCCAGCATCTACACGGGGGAACACAATGAGCAGTTCTTC.

This chain uses TRBV7-7 with TRBJ2-5; 7 bases line up with TRBD1. This CDR3 has 14 residues. Per the germline V gene, CDR1 is SSHAT and CDR2 is FNYEAQ (reference sequence). V trimming: 5 bases; J trimming: 3 bases; junction bases outside the gene matches: 6. CDR3 amino acids: CASSRDRIKETQYF. CDR3 nucleotides: TGTGCCAGCAGCCGGGACAGAATAAAAGAGACCCAGTACTTC.

This chain connects TRBV5-1 to TRBJ2-3; D uncertain. Trimming cost V 2 bases and J 3 bases, with 10 bases left between them. Germline loops: CDR1 SGHRS, CDR2 YFSETQ. CDR3 length: 14 residues. The CDR3 bases are TGCGCCAGCAGCTTATTTGCAGAGACAGATACGCAGTATTTT. Protein sequence: CASSLFAETDTQYF.

This chain joins TRBV25-1 and TRBJ1-2; D gene ambiguous. V dropped 6 bases and J dropped 0 bases, with 11 bases sitting between them. CDR3 length: 14 amino acids. Germline V CDR1 and CDR2: MGHDK, SYGVNS. CDR3 in DNA: TGTGCCAGCAGCAGAAGTGGGTCTAACTATGGCTACACCTTC. The encoded protein is CASSRSGSNYGYTF.

The chain is built from TRBV18 and TRBJ1-1; D gene ambiguous. The V end lost 5 bases, the J end lost 8 bases, and 18 bases lay between the germline ends. Germline V gene sequence: CDR1 KGHSH, CDR2 LQKENI. There are 14 residues in the CDR3. DNA for the CDR3: TGTGCCAGCTCAGACGGTACCTCAAGGGAGGAAGCTTTCTTT. Amino acid sequence: CASSDGTSREEAFF.

V gene TRBV7-2 combines with J gene TRBJ2-6; D is undetermined. The CDR3 contains 15 residues. The germline gives CDR1 SGHTA, CDR2 FQGNSA. V lost 8 bases, J lost 2 bases, and 13 bases lay in between. CDR3 coding DNA: TGTGCCAGCTCCGGTGGGTTTGCTGGGGCCAACGTCCTGACTTTC. Translated: CASSGGFAGANVLTF.

The chain carries TRBV7-2 and TRBJ2-6; the match to TRBD2 covers 8 bases. The CDR3 contains 17 residues. Trimming removed 1 base from V and 0 bases from J; junction bases left unmatched: 2. Germline V CDR1 and CDR2: SGHTA, FQGNSA. The CDR3 DNA follows: TGTGCCAGCAGCTTAGGCGGGGGGTACTCTGGGGCCAACGTCCTGACTTTC. It is translated as CASSLGGGYSGANVLTF.

V is TRBV5-1 and J is TRBJ2-1, with TRBD2 matching over 7 bases. V lost 0 bases, J lost 5 bases, and 5 bases stayed unmatched. Germline V gives CDR1 SGHRS, CDR2 YFSETQ. The CDR3 contains 15 residues. CDR3 loop: CASSLVVAGNNEQFF. CDR3 DNA sequence: TGCGCCAGCAGCTTGGTTGTAGCGGGCAACAATGAGCAGTTCTTC.

This clone was detected once. The chain links TRBV5-1 to TRBJ2-2, with D possibly matching TRBD1 (5 bases). CDR3 size: 13 residues. Germline CDR1 SGHRS, CDR2 YFSETQ. Trimming cost V 6 bases and J 4 bases, with 10 bases left between them. The CDR3 DNA reads TGCGCCAGCACCTTTCAGGGCACCGGGGAGCTGTTTTTT. Protein sequence: CASTFQGTGELFF.

CDR3 region: CSVAETQYF. As DNA, the CDR3 is TGCAGCGTTGCGGAGACCCAGTACTTC. The chain recombines TRBV29-1 with TRBJ2-5; D is undetermined. CDR3 length: 9 residues. V dropped 4 bases and J dropped 5 bases, with 2 bases sitting between them. Per germline, CDR1 SQVTM and CDR2 ANQGSEA.

This chain uses TRBV14 with TRBJ1-2; TRBD1 aligns across 7 bases. The CDR3 is made up of 13 amino acids. CDR1 is SGHDN, CDR2 FVKESK, per germline. V lost 5 bases, J lost 3 bases, and 3 bases stayed unmatched. CDR3 loop: CASSTGQYYGYTF. The CDR3 coding sequence is TGTGCCAGCAGCACGGGACAGTACTATGGCTACACCTTC.

The chain links TRBV7-8 to TRBJ2-1, with 9 bases fitting TRBD1. V gave up 4 bases and J gave up 5 bases; unmatched junction bases: 12. This CDR3 comprises 17 residues. Germline lookup yields CDR1 SGHVS and CDR2 FQNEAQ. CDR3 sequence reads: CASSSRTGVARNNEQFF. The CDR3 nucleotides are TGTGCCAGCAGCTCCCGGACAGGGGTTGCCAGGAACAATGAGCAGTTCTTC.

V and J are TRBV28 and TRBJ1-2; D remains ambiguous. This CDR3 spans 14 amino acids. The ends were cut back, 6 bases at V and 1 base at J, with 12 bases in the middle. In germline, CDR1 is MDHEN, CDR2 SYDVKM. For the CDR3, the DNA is TGTGCCAGCAGACTACCCCAATATAACTATGGCTACACCTTC. This sequence encodes CASRLPQYNYGYTF.

This sequence joins TRBV11-2 and TRBJ1-2, with D tentatively TRBD1 (5 bases). With 4 bases removed from V and 2 bases from J, the gap between germline ends came to 14 bases. Germline V gene data show CDR1 as SGHAT and CDR2 as FQNNGV. CDR3 length: 15 residues. CDR3 sequence (DNA): TGTGCCAGCAGCTCCAATCAGGGCCGGAACTATGGCTACACCTTC. It encodes CASSSNQGRNYGYTF.

As to this clone: Other nucleotide sequences in the sample specify the same CDR3. The genes are TRBV9 and TRBJ2-3; 11 nucleotides agree with TRBD2. CDR1 and CDR2 from the germline V gene are SGDLS and YYNGEE. Trimming removed 3 bases from V and 2 bases from J; junction bases left unmatched: 2. The CDR3 runs 15 residues. The CDR3 sequence is CASSATSGATDTQYF. For the CDR3, the DNA is TGTGCCAGCAGCGCGACTAGCGGGGCCACAGATACGCAGTATTTT.

This rearrangement joins TRBV30 to TRBJ1-6; no clear D gene. The CDR3 loop spans 14 amino acids. Between the trimmed V and J ends, which lost 5 bases and 9 bases, there was a span of 17 bases. Germline lookup yields CDR1 GTSNPN and CDR2 SVGIG (reference sequence). The CDR3 loop is CAWGMDPVGSPLHF. In nucleotides, the CDR3 is TGTGCCTGGGGAATGGACCCGGTGGGTTCACCCCTCCACTTT.

V and J are TRBV30 and TRBJ2-5; 7 bases align to TRBD2. V dropped 3 bases and J dropped 5; count of bases not matched to a gene: 9. From germline, CDR1 is GTSNPN and CDR2 SVGIG (reference sequence). The length of the CDR3 is 14 residues. CDR3 loop: CAWSVVRGGETQYF. CDR3 sequence (DNA): TGTGCCTGGAGCGTGGTGAGGGGAGGGGAGACCCAGTACTTC.

V gene TRBV20-1 combines with J gene TRBJ2-7; the D is unclear. Trimming cost V 5 bases and J 4 bases, with 9 bases left between them. The CDR3 length is 11 residues. Germline CDR1 reads DFQATT; CDR2 reads SNEGSKA (reference sequence). The CDR3 DNA reads TGCAGTGCTCCTCTGGGATACGAGCAGTACTTC. This translates into CSAPLGYEQYF.

The chain couples TRBV28 to TRBJ2-1, with 12 bases matching TRBD1. Germline CDR1 reads MDHEN; CDR2 reads SYDVKM. The CDR3 length is 15 residues. V trimming: 6 bases; J trimming: 12 bases; junction bases outside the gene matches: 12. The CDR3 is CASRVRDRGLVGQFF. In DNA, the CDR3 is TGTGCCAGCAGGGTTCGGGACAGGGGGCTTGTGGGGCAGTTCTTC.